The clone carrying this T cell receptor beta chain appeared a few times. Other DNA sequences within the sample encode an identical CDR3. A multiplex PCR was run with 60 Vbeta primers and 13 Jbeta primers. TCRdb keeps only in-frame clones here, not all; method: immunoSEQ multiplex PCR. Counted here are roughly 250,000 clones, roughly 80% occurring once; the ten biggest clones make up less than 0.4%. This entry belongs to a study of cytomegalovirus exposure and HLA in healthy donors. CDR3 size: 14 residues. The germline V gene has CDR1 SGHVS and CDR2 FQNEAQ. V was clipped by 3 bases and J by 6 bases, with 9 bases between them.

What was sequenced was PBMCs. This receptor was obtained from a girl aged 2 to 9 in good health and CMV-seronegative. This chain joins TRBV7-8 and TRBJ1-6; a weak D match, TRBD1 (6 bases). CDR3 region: CASSLGARNSPLHF. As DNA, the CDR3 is TGTGCCAGCAGCTTGGGGGCGCGTAATTCACCCCTCCACTTT. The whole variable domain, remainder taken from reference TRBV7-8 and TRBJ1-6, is GAGVSQSPRYKVAKRGQDVALRCDPISGHVSLFWYQQALGQGPEFLTYFQNEAQLDKSGLPSDRFFAERPEGSVSTLKIQRTQQEDSAVYLCASSLGARNSPLHFGNGTRLTVT.